This TCR beta chain came from a study of T-cell reconstitution after alpha-beta-depleted transplantation in children. Broader study findings: Recipient T cells and thymic progenitors that survived gave rise to the high TCRbeta diversity observed at day 60 in some patients. From newly produced T cells came most of the T-cell counts and diversity one year after transplant. Reports say that about two months after transplant, the alpha-beta T cells came out of several hundred graft clones that had expanded.

This clonotype was observed a few times. Its antigen is still unknown. The CDR3 has 13 amino acids. The V gene lost 2 bases and the J gene lost 7 bases, with 11 bases spanning the gap. Germline values: CDR1 MNHNS, CDR2 SASEGT. Unique molecular identifiers were incorporated during preparation of the TCRbeta library. TCRdb passed the PCR reads through MiXCR, listing each CDR3 protein once. The sample shows about 540,000 distinct CDR3 sequences, about a quarter of them seen only once. This clonotype was sampled from a boy in the first two years of life with Wiskott-Aldrich syndrome, due to receive a stem cell transplant. The V and J genes are TRBV6-1 and TRBJ1-1; D gene unclear. The material was PBMCs, obtained before TCRalphabeta/CD19-depleted stem cell transplant. The CDR3 sequence: CASSEWREDEAFF. The CDR3 DNA sequence: TGTGCCAGCAGTGAATGGCGTGAGGATGAAGCTTTCTTT.